This T cell receptor beta chain was identified during a study of blood T cell repertoires in COVID-19. The wider study: The analysed material was cDNA or gDNA that came from T cells, B-cell-depleted T cells, or PBMCs.

While infection was still active, Seattle patients were enrolled and then followed longitudinally. Per the original methods: Amplified reference gene primers provided the basis for estimating nucleated cell counts. Generated by immunoSEQ multiplex PCR, the TCRdb table keeps only in-frame clones and is missing some. That table furnishes V, J and clone size, whereas the DNA furnished D and trimming. Found here are over 200,000 clones, around 89% of them singletons; the top ten hold about 2.5%. Germline CDR1 is SQVTM and CDR2 is ANQGSEA. Trimming cost V 5 bases and J 3 bases; bases outside gene matches: 14. The CDR3 is made up of 16 amino acids.

This TCR was recovered from a man aged 25-45 years with COVID-19, enrolled during active disease. This chain uses TRBV29-1 with TRBJ2-7; TRBD2 aligns across 9 bases. Sequencing was done on a sample of peripheral blood. CDR3 nucleotide sequence: TGCAGCGTTTCCCGATTGCGGGCGGGGGGGAACTACGAGCAGTACTTC. Translating gives CSVSRLRAGGNYEQYF.